These T cell receptor beta chains were read from a single sample in a study of blood T cell repertoires in COVID-19. Sequenced by immunoSEQ multiplex PCR; TCRdb stores in-frame clones only, minus some. The sample includes approximately 110,000 clones, about 86% of them seen just once. Source material: peripheral blood. These TCRs come from a woman aged 45 to 65 with active or convalescent COVID-19. The CDR3 runs from the conserved cysteine through the conserved F or W. Fields, in order: J gene, clone size, V gene, D gene, CDR3 protein, CDR3 DNA. D genes are given only for firm matches. Some rows have no size entry. The others give once, few or many, or a class for an expanded clone.

J: TRBJ2-1
size: NA
V: TRBV30
D: NA
CDR3: CAWSPRSVYNEQFF
DNA: TGTGCCTGGAGCCCCCGAAGCGTTTACAATGAGCAGTTCTTC

J: TRBJ1-2
size: few
V: TRBV7-8
D: TRBD1
CDR3: CASSLSVRGQTSQRGYTF
DNA: TGTGCCAGCAGCTTATCGGTCCGGGGACAGACTTCTCAAAGAGGCTACACCTTC

J: TRBJ2-1
size: NA
V: TRBV29-1
D: NA
CDR3: CSVGQVIGNEQFF
DNA: TGCAGCGTTGGTCAGGTCATCGGCAATGAGCAGTTCTTC

J: TRBJ1-6
size: NA
V: TRBV30
D: NA
CDR3: CAWSRTARDSPLHF
DNA: TGTGCCTGGAGCCGGACTGCGCGGGATTCACCCCTCCACTTT

J: TRBJ2-7
size: NA
V: TRBV3-1/TRBV3-2
D: TRBD1
CDR3: CASSQSHRGSEQYF
DNA: TGTGCCAGCAGCCAATCACACAGGGGAAGCGAGCAGTACTTC

J: TRBJ2-1
size: NA
V: TRBV19
D: NA
CDR3: CASSWGPGEQFF
DNA: TGTGCCAGTAGCTGGGGGCCGGGCGAGCAGTTCTTC

J: TRBJ1-5
size: few
V: TRBV5-3
D: NA
CDR3: CARSHPMRGTHSNQPQHF
DNA: TGTGCCAGAAGCCACCCTATGCGAGGGACACATAGCAATCAGCCCCAGCATTTT

J: TRBJ1-5
size: NA
V: TRBV15
D: TRBD1
CDR3: CATSRPEEGAGNQPQHF
DNA: TGTGCCACCAGCCGACCTGAGGAGGGGGCCGGCAATCAGCCCCAGCATTTT

J: TRBJ1-2
size: few
V: TRBV29-1
D: NA
CDR3: CSVGRRAAYGYTF
DNA: TGCAGCGTTGGGCGGAGGGCAGCCTATGGCTACACCTTC

J: TRBJ2-7
size: NA
V: TRBV2
D: TRBD2
CDR3: CASLAGTSGYEQYF
DNA: TGTGCCAGCCTTGCGGGGACTAGCGGATACGAGCAGTACTTC

J: TRBJ2-2
size: NA
V: TRBV4-3
D: NA
CDR3: CASRRGANTGELFF
DNA: TGCGCCAGCAGACGAGGAGCTAACACCGGGGAGCTGTTTTTT

J: TRBJ1-5
size: NA
V: TRBV4-2
D: NA
CDR3: CASSQEVTYSNQPQHF
DNA: TGTGCCAGCAGCCAAGAGGTCACTTATAGCAATCAGCCCCAGCATTTT

J: TRBJ1-2
size: NA
V: TRBV28
D: TRBD1
CDR3: CASSLGQGILYGYTF
DNA: TGTGCCAGCAGTTTGGGACAGGGGATACTCTATGGCTACACCTTC